Shown below are 2 T cell receptor beta chains from a single sample sequenced in a study of T cells in Graves' hyperthyroidism and ophthalmopathy. The CDR3 regions of TCR beta were amplified from RNA transcripts. TCR CDR3 regions were first amplified by RT-PCR with HTBI primers. TCRdb fed the multiplex PCR reads into MiXCR, producing one record per CDR3 protein. The sample lists hundreds of thousands of distinct CDR3 sequences, less than 15% occurring once. The material sequenced was blood. These receptors all come from a woman aged 18 to 35 with Graves' hyperthyroidism.

This clonotype was counted a few times. The rearrangement uses TRBV7-9 and TRBJ1-1, with no clear D. V shed 3 bases and J shed 5 bases, with 10 bases lying between them. The CDR3 contains 13 residues. In germline, CDR1 is SEHNR, CDR2 FQNEAQ (reference sequence). CDR3 nucleotides: TGTGCCAGCAGCTTCACCAGACCAACTGAAGCTTTCTTT. This sequence encodes CASSFTRPTEAFF.

This clonotype was seen many times. V usage is TRBV6-2 or TRBV6-3 and J usage is TRBJ2-3, with D possibly being TRBD2 (5 bases). Germline CDR1 and CDR2: MNHEY and SVGEGT. V lost 3 bases to trimming and J lost 2 bases, with 18 bases between them. The CDR3 extends over 17 amino acids. CDR3 in amino acids: CASSYLQTRATTDTQYF. The CDR3, as DNA: TGTGCCAGCAGTTATTTGCAAACGCGGGCAACCACAGATACGCAGTATTTT.